The source of this T cell receptor (beta chain) is a study of blood T cell repertoires in COVID-19. Under the authors' procedure: Nucleated cell counts were estimated from reference gene primer amplification. Sequencing used immunoSEQ multiplex PCR; TCRdb keeps in-frame clones, though not all of them. Clonal size and the V and J genes are those of that table, whereas D and trimming came from the DNA. The sample lists around 170,000 clones, around 90% occurring once. Germline CDR1 MNHEY, CDR2 SVGAGI. Trimming shortened V by 8 bases and J by 8 bases, and 15 bases separated the two germline ends. The length of the CDR3 is 12 residues. Participant-reported clinical history was the basis for cohort assignment. Symptom resolution, clearance, or two negative PCRs marked donors in Cohort 3 as recovered.

Sequenced sample: PBMCs or T cells enriched from blood (not recorded which). The TCR comes from a young woman who had recovered from COVID-19. The gene calls are TRBV6-5 and TRBJ1-2; D is unresolved. The chain's CDR3 is CASGNKAVGYTF. CDR3 nucleotide sequence: TGTGCCAGCGGAAATAAGGCGGTCGGCTACACCTTC.